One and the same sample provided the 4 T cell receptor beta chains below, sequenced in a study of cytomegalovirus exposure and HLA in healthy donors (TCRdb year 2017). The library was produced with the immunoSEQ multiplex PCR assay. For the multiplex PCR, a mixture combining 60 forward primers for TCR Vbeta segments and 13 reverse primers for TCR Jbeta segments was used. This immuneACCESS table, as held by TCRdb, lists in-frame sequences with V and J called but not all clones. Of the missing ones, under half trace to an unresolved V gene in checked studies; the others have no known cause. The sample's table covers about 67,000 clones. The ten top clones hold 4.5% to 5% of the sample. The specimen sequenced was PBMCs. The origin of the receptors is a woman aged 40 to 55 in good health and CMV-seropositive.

The CDR3 is CASSLPDSFKTNEKLFF. DNA for the CDR3: TGTGCCAGCAGCCTACCCGACAGTTTTAAAACTAATGAAAAACTGTTTTTT. The rearrangement uses TRBV4-2 and TRBJ1-4, with a weak D call TRBD1 (5 bases). CDR1 and CDR2 from the germline V gene are LGHNA and YNFKEQ. V shed 4 bases and J shed 1 base, with 16 bases lying between them. The length of the CDR3 is 17 residues.

DNA of the CDR3: TGTGCCAGCAGTACGGACAGGGGTCCCAACGAGCAGTACTTC. Protein: CASSTDRGPNEQYF. The V call is TRBV2, the J call TRBJ2-5; TRBD1 agrees at 9 bases. Gene TRBJ2-7 matches the end of the DNA better, so the J call may be wrong. Germline V gene sequence: CDR1 SNHLY, CDR2 FYNNEI. This CDR3 has 14 amino acids.

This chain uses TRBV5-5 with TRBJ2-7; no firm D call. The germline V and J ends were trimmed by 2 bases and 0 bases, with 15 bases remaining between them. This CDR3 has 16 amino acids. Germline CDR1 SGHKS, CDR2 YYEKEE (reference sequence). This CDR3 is CASSFYSSALSYEQYF. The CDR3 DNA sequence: TGTGCCAGCAGCTTTTACAGTTCTGCACTCTCCTACGAGCAGTACTTC.

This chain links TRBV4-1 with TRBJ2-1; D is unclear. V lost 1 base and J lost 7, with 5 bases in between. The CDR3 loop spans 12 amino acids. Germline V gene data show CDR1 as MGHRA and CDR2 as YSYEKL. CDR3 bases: TGCGCCAGCAGCCAAGGGGCGAATGAGCAGTTCTTC. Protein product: CASSQGANEQFF.